This TCR beta chain was profiled in a study of blood T cell repertoires in COVID-19. Participants' own reports of clinical history determined their cohort assignment. Donors of Cohort 3 who recovered were those that had two negative PCRs, clearance, or symptom resolution. In the original analysis: Scientists estimated how many nucleated cells there were by amplifying reference gene primers. TCRdb's table, derived via immunoSEQ multiplex PCR, lists solely in-frame clones and lacks some. D and trimming were read from the DNA, whereas the V and J calls and clone size are those reported in that table. In the table there are 360,000 or so clones, 83% of which are singletons. The CDR3 is 13 residues long. V lost 3 bases, J lost 4 bases, and 3 bases stayed unmatched. CDR1 SGHDT and CDR2 YYEEEE come from the germline V gene.

The TCR comes from a woman aged 50 to 65 who had recovered from COVID-19. The sequenced sample consisted of PBMCs or T cells enriched from blood (not recorded which). The V and J genes are TRBV5-6 and TRBJ1-1; 7 bases line up with TRBD1. The CDR3 DNA sequence: TGTGCCAGCAGCTCCCAGGGGGGCACTGAAGCTTTCTTT. This gives the protein CASSSQGGTEAFF.